These T cell receptor beta chains were read from a single sample in a study of shared clonotypes between healthy human individuals. The repertoire was sequenced with immunoSEQ multiplex PCR; TCRdb's copy has only in-frame clones and lacks some. This sample has 1,400,000 or so clones, with approximately 98.5% found just once. Material for sequencing was naive CD4+ T cells sorted from blood. These receptor sequences come from a man aged 25-45 years in good health. Each CDR3 is given with its conserved first and last residue. D genes are given only for firm matches. Clone size is shown for a subset of rows, as once, few, many or a class of expanded clone.

TRBJ2-1 TRBD2 TRBV9 NA CASSVGGSTDEQFF TGTGCCAGCAGCGTGGGCGGGAGTACCGATGAGCAGTTCTTC
TRBJ1-1 NA TRBV7-2 once CASSLDGQVNTEAFF TGTGCCAGCAGCTTAGATGGCCAGGTGAACACTGAAGCTTTCTTT
TRBJ2-1 TRBD2 TRBV9 NA CASSVGSGLAGVGNEQFF TGTGCCAGCAGCGTAGGCAGCGGGCTAGCGGGTGTCGGCAATGAGCAGTTCTTC
TRBJ2-1 TRBD1 TRBV7-2 NA CASSLKTGYNEQFF TGTGCCAGCAGCTTAAAGACAGGGTACAATGAGCAGTTCTTC
TRBJ2-2 NA TRBV19 NA CASSPTLLAGTGELFF TGTGCCAGTAGTCCGACCTTATTGGCGGGCACCGGGGAGCTGTTTTTT
TRBJ2-7 TRBD1 TRBV7-9 NA CASSFDRWDRGPPYEQYF TGTGCCAGCAGCTTTGACCGGTGGGACAGGGGACCCCCCTACGAGCAGTACTTC
TRBJ1-3 NA TRBV4-1 NA CASSQGPGTTGNTIYF TGCGCCAGCAGCCAAGGCCCCGGGACAACCGGAAACACCATATATTTT
TRBJ2-1 TRBD2 TRBV12-5 NA CASGLAETSGRRGEQFF TGTGCTAGTGGTTTGGCCGAGACTAGCGGGAGGAGGGGGGAGCAGTTCTTC
TRBJ2-2 TRBD2 TRBV11-2 NA CASSLVASGSSGELFF TGTGCCAGCAGCTTAGTGGCTAGCGGGAGCTCCGGGGAGCTGTTTTTT
TRBJ2-7 TRBD1 TRBV2 NA CASQGQGTYQQYF TGTGCCAGCCAAGGACAGGGAACCTACCAGCAGTACTTC
TRBJ2-6 NA TRBV5-1 NA CASSRIGSGANVLTF TGCGCCAGCAGCAGGATAGGCTCTGGGGCCAACGTCCTGACTTTC
TRBJ2-7 NA TRBV7-2 NA CASSPGLLYEQYF TGTGCCAGCAGTCCTGGACTACTCTACGAGCAGTACTTC
TRBJ2-1 TRBD1 TRBV5-1 NA CASSLQGQGGNNEQFF TGCGCCAGCAGCTTACAGGGACAGGGCGGGAACAATGAGCAGTTCTTC
TRBJ2-3 TRBD2 TRBV5-1 NA CASSGLTSFSFSIRASTDTQYF TGCGCCAGCAGCGGCCTGACTAGCTTTTCCTTTTCAATCAGGGCTAGCACAGATACGCAGTATTTT
TRBJ1-5 NA TRBV6-5 once CASRPGGYQPQHF TGTGCCAGCCGTCCGGGGGGCTATCAGCCCCAGCATTTT
TRBJ1-2 NA TRBV7-9 NA CASSLGEPVYGYTF TGTGCCAGCAGCTTAGGGGAGCCCGTCTATGGCTACACCTTC
TRBJ1-1 NA TRBV12-5 NA CASGETPMRAFF TGTGCTAGTGGTGAGACCCCGATGAGAGCTTTCTTT
TRBJ2-3 TRBD2 TRBV2 NA CASILAVGFVDTQYF TGTGCCAGCATACTAGCGGTTGGGTTTGTAGATACGCAGTATTTT
TRBJ1-4 TRBD1 TRBV13 once CASSPRGTKLFF TGTGCCAGCAGTCCCAGGGGGACGAAACTGTTTTTT
TRBJ2-7 NA TRBV11-3 NA CASSLAHRDYEQYF TGTGCCAGCAGCTTGGCACACCGCGACTACGAGCAGTACTTC
TRBJ1-1 TRBD1 TRBV6-5 NA CASRQSGTGYTEAFF TGTGCCAGCAGACAATCCGGGACAGGGTACACTGAAGCTTTCTTT
TRBJ1-5 NA TRBV25-1 few CASSESSYPQPQHF TGTGCCAGCAGTGAATCCAGTTATCCTCAGCCCCAGCATTTT
TRBJ1-4 NA TRBV28 once CASSLPGKSQEKLFF TGTGCCAGCAGTTTGCCCGGAAAGAGTCAAGAAAAACTGTTTTTT
TRBJ1-1 NA TRBV16 NA CASSHQGTEAFF TGTGCCAGCAGCCACCAGGGCACTGAAGCTTTCTTT
TRBJ1-1 TRBD1 TRBV7-2 NA CASSSRQGYTEAFF TGTGCCAGCAGCTCCCGACAGGGCTACACTGAAGCTTTCTTT
TRBJ2-7 TRBD1 TRBV4-1 once CASSSIRDRGLEQYF TGCGCCAGCAGCTCTATCCGGGACAGGGGGCTCGAGCAGTACTTC
TRBJ2-7 NA TRBV18 NA CASSPSDQAGEQYF TGTGCCAGCTCACCAAGCGACCAAGCGGGCGAGCAGTACTTC
TRBJ1-2 TRBD1 TRBV11-2 NA CASSLGQGGNYGYTF TGTGCCAGCAGCTTAGGACAGGGGGGGAACTATGGCTACACCTTC
TRBJ2-1 TRBD2 TRBV19 once CASKAAGGTYNEQFF TGTGCCAGTAAAGCAGCGGGAGGGACCTACAATGAGCAGTTCTTC
TRBJ2-3 TRBD2 TRBV5-6 NA CASSLRTRGSTDTQYF TGTGCCAGCAGCTTGAGGACTAGAGGGAGCACAGATACGCAGTATTTT
TRBJ2-4 NA TRBV11-2 NA CASSILGTKLSFNIQYF TGTGCCAGCAGCATCCTAGGGACAAAGCTCTCGTTCAACATTCAGTACTTC
TRBJ1-2 NA TRBV19 NA CASSILSVTQGNLNYGYTF TGTGCCAGTAGTATTCTTTCGGTCACTCAGGGGAACTTAAACTATGGCTACACCTTC
TRBJ2-3 NA TRBV9 NA CASSGDAGIFTDTQYF TGTGCCAGCAGCGGCGATGCGGGGATTTTCACAGATACGCAGTATTTT
TRBJ2-7 NA TRBV11-2 once CASSHSAIISGSYEQYF TGTGCCAGCAGCCACAGCGCAATTATCTCGGGCTCCTACGAGCAGTACTTC
TRBJ2-7 NA TRBV7-2 NA CASSLGFYEQYF TGTGCCAGCAGCCTGGGGTTTTACGAGCAGTACTTC
TRBJ1-3 NA TRBV4-3 once CASSQDRVAGNTIYF TGCGCCAGCAGCCAAGATCGAGTCGCTGGAAACACCATATATTTT
TRBJ2-1 NA TRBV18 NA CASSPESSYNEQFF TGTGCCAGCTCACCAGAAAGCTCCTACAATGAGCAGTTCTTC
TRBJ2-7 NA TRBV2 NA CASNSRQIHEQYF TGTGCCAGCAATTCCCGGCAGATCCACGAGCAGTACTTC
TRBJ2-5 NA TRBV29-1 NA CSVAPGGQETQYF TGCAGCGTTGCCCCAGGGGGGCAAGAGACCCAGTACTTC